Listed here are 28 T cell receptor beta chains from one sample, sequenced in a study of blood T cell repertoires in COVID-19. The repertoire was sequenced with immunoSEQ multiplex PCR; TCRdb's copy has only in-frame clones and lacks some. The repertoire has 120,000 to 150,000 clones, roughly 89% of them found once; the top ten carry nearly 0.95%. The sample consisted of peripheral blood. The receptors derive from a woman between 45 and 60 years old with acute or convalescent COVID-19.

In DNA, the CDR3 is TGTGCCAGTAGTATAGCTGGGGGCTCGGAAGGAAACACCATATATTTT. Its protein product is CASSIAGGSEGNTIYF. The V and J genes are TRBV19 and TRBJ1-3; a possible D gene is TRBD1 (6 bases). There are 16 residues in the CDR3. Germline V gives CDR1 LNHDA, CDR2 SQIVND (reference sequence). Trimming cost V 1 base and J 4 bases, with 14 bases left between them.

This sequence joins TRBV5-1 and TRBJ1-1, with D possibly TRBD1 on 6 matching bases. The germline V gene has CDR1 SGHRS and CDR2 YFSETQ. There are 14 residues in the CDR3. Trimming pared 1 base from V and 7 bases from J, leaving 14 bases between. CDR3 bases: TGCGCCAGCAGCTTGCGAACAGGGCAAGGTGAAGCTTTCTTT. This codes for CASSLRTGQGEAFF. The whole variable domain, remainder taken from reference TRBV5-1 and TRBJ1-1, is KAGVTQTPRYLIKTRGQQVTLSCSPISGHRSVSWYQQTPGQGLQFLFEYFSETQRNKGNFPGRFSGRQFSNSRSEMNVSTLELGDSALYLCASSLRTGQGEAFFGQGTRLTVV.

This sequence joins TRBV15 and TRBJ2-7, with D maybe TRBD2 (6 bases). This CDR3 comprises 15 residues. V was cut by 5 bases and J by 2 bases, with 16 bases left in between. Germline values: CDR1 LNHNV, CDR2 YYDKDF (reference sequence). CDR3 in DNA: TGTGCCACCAGCCCCCTCGGACTACCTCCCTACGAGCAGTACTTC. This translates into CATSPLGLPPYEQYF. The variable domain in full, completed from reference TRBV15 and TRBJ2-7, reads DAMVIQNPRYQVTQFGKPVTLSCSQTLNHNVMYWYQQKSSQAPKLLFHYYDKDFNNEADTPDNFQSRRPNTSFCFLDIRSPGLGDTAMYLCATSPLGLPPYEQYFGPGTRLTVT.

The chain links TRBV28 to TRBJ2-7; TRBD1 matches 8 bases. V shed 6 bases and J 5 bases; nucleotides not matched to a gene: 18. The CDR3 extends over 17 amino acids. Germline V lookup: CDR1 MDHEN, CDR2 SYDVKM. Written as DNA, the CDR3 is TGTGCCAGCAGCAGAGCCTCCCTGGGACAGGTAGGGGACGAGCAGTACTTC. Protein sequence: CASSRASLGQVGDEQYF.

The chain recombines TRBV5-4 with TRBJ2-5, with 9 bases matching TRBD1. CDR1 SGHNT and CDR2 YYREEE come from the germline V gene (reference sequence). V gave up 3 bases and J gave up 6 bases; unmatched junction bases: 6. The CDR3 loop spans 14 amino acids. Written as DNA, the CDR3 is TGTGCCAGCAGCTCATGGACAGGGGCAAAGACCCAGTACTTC. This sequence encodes CASSSWTGAKTQYF.

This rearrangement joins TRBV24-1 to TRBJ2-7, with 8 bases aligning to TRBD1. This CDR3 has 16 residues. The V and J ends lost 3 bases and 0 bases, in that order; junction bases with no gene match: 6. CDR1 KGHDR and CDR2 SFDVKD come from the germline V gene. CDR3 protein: CATSDTTGTGSYEQYF. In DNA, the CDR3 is TGTGCCACCAGTGATACCACCGGGACAGGCTCCTACGAGCAGTACTTC.

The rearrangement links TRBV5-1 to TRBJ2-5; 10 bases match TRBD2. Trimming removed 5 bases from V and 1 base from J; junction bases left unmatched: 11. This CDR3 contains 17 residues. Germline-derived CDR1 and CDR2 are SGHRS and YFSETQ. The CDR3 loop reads CASRRGLAGVGQETQYF. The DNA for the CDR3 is TGCGCCAGCAGAAGGGGGCTAGCGGGAGTCGGCCAAGAGACCCAGTACTTC.

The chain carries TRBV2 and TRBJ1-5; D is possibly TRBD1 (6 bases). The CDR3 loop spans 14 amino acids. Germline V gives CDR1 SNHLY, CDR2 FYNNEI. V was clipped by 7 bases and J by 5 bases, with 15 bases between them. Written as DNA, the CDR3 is TGTGCCAGCATTTTCTCCAGGGGAGATCAGCCCCAGCATTTT. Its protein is CASIFSRGDQPQHF.

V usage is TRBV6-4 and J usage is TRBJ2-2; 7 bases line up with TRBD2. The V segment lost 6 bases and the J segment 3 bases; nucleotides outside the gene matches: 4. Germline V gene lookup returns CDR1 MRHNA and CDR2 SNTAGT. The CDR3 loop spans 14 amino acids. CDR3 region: CASRVLADTGELFF. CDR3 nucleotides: TGTGCCAGCAGAGTCCTAGCGGACACCGGGGAGCTGTTTTTT.

CDR3 protein: CASSQTSRGAAGGYTF. The CDR3 DNA reads TGTGCCAGCAGCCAAACCAGCAGGGGGGCTGCAGGAGGCTACACCTTC. V and J are TRBV27 and TRBJ1-2; 7 positions match TRBD1. CDR1 is MNHEY and CDR2 is SMNVEV in the germline V gene (reference sequence). This CDR3 is built from 16 residues. V shed 6 bases, J shed 8 bases, and the junction held 18 bases outside the gene matches.

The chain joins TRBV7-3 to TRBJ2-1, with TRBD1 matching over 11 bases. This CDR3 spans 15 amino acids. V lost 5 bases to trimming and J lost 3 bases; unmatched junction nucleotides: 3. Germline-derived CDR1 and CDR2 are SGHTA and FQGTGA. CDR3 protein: CASSPGQGVYNEQFF. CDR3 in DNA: TGTGCCAGCAGCCCGGGACAGGGGGTCTACAATGAGCAGTTCTTC.

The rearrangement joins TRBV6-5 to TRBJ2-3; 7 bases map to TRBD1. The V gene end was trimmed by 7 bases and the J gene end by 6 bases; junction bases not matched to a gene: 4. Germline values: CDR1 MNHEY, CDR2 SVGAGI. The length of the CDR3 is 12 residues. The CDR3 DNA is TGTGCCAGCACCCGGGACAGTGATACGCAGTATTTT. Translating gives CASTRDSDTQYF.

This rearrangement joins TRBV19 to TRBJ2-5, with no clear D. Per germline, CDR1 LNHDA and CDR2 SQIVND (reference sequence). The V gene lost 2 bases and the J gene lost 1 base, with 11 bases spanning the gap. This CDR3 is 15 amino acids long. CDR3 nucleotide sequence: TGTGCCAGTAGTATATCGCCACAGCCCCAAGAGACCCAGTACTTC. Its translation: CASSISPQPQETQYF.

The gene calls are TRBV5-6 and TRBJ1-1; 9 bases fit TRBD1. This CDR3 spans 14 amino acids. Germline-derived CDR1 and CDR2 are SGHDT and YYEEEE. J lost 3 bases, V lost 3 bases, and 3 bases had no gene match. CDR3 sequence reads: CASSYRTGDTEAFF. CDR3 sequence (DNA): TGTGCCAGCAGCTACCGGACAGGGGACACTGAAGCTTTCTTT. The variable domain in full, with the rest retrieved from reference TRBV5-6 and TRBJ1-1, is DAGVTQSPTHLIKTRGQQVTLRCSPKSGHDTVSWYQQALGQGPQFIFQYYEEEERQRGNFPDRFSGHQFPNYSSELNVNALLLGDSALYLCASSYRTGDTEAFFGQGTRLTVV.

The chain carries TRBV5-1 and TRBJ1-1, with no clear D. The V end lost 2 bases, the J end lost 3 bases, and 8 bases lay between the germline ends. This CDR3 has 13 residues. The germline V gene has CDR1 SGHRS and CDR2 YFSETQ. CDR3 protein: CASSLNEDTEAFF. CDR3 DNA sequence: TGCGCCAGCAGCTTAAACGAGGACACTGAAGCTTTCTTT.

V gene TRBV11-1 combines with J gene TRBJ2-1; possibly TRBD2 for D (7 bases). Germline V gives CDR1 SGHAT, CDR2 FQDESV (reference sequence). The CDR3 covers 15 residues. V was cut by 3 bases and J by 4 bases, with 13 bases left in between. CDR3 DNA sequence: TGTGCCAGCAGCTTCATGGCGGGGGCATACAATGAGCAGTTCTTC. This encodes CASSFMAGAYNEQFF.

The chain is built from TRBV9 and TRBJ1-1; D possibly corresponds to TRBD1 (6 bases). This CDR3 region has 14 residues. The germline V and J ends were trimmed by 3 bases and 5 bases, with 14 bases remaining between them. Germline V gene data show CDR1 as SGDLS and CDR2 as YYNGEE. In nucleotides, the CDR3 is TGTGCCAGCAGCGCCGGGACAAAAGGGACTGAAGCTTTCTTT. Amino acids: CASSAGTKGTEAFF.

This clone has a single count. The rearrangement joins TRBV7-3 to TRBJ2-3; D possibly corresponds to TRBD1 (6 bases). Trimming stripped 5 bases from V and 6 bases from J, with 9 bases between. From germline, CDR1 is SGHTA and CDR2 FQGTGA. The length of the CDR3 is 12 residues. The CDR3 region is CASSPQGDTQYF. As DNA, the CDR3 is TGTGCCAGCAGCCCCCAGGGGGATACGCAGTATTTT.

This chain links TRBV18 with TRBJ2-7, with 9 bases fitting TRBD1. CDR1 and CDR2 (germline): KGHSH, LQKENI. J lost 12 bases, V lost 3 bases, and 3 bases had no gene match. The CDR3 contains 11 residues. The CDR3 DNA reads TGTGCCAGCTCACCCGGACAGGGGAGGTACTTC. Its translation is CASSPGQGRYF.

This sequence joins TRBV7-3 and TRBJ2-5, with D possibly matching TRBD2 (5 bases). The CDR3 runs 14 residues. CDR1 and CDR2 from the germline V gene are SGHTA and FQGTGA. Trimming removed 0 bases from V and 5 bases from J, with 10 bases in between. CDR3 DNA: TGTGCCAGCAGCTTAACGGGTAGAGGGGAGACCCAGTACTTC. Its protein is CASSLTGRGETQYF. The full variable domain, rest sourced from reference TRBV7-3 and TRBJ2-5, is GAGVSQTPSNKVTEKGKYVELRCDPISGHTALYWYRQSLGQGPEFLIYFQGTGAADDSGLPNDRFFAVRPEGSVSTLKIQRTERGDSAVYLCASSLTGRGETQYFGPGTRLLVL.

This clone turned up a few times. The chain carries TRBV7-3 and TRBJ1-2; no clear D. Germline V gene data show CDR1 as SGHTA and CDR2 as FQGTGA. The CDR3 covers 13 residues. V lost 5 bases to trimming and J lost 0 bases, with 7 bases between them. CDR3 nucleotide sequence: TGTGCCAGCAGCCTCACACCTAACTATGGCTACACCTTC. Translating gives CASSLTPNYGYTF.

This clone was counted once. Here the CDR3 reads CASTRGGNQPQHF. DNA of the CDR3: TGTGCCAGCACCCGGGGGGGCAATCAGCCCCAGCATTTT. The chain uses TRBV6-5 and TRBJ1-5; TRBD1 is a possible D gene (5 bases). The germline V and J ends were trimmed by 7 bases and 2 bases, with 9 bases remaining between them. The CDR3 spans 13 residues. The germline gives CDR1 MNHEY, CDR2 SVGAGI.

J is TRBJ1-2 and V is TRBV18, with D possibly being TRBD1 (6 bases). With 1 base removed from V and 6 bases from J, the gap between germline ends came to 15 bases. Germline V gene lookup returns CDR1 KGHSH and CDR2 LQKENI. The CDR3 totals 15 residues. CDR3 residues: CASSPRSDSSNGYTF. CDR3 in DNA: TGTGCCAGCTCACCACGCTCGGACAGTTCCAATGGCTACACCTTC. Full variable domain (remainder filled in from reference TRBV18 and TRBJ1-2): NAGVMQNPRHLVRRRGQEARLRCSPMKGHSHVYWYRQLPEEGLKFMVYLQKENIIDESGMPKERFSAEFPKEGPSILRIQQVVRGDSAAYFCASSPRSDSSNGYTFGSGTRLTVV.

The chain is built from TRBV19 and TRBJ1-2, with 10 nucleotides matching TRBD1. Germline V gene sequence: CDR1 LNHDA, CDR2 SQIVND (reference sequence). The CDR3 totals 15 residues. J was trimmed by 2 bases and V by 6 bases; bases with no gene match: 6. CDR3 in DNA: TGTGCCAGTAGCAACGACAGGGGGCGCAACTATGGCTACACCTTC. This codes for CASSNDRGRNYGYTF.

CDR3: CASLSVNEQFF. CDR3 in DNA: TGTGCCAGCCTATCTGTCAATGAGCAGTTCTTC. The genes are TRBV2 and TRBJ2-1; D remains ambiguous. Germline V gene data show CDR1 as SNHLY and CDR2 as FYNNEI. The CDR3 consists of 11 residues. The germline V and J ends were trimmed by 8 bases and 6 bases, with 8 bases remaining between them.

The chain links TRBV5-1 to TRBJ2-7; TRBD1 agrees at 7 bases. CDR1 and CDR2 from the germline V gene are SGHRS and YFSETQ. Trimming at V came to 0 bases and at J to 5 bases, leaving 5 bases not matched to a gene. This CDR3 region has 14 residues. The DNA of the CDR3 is TGCGCCAGCAGCTTGGCACAGGGGTTGCACGAGCAGTACTTC. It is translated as CASSLAQGLHEQYF.

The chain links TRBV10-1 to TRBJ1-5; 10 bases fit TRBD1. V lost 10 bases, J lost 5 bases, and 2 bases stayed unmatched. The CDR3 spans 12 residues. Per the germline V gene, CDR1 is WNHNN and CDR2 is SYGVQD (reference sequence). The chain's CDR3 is CATGTGDQPQHF. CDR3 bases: TGCGCCACTGGGACAGGGGATCAGCCCCAGCATTTT.

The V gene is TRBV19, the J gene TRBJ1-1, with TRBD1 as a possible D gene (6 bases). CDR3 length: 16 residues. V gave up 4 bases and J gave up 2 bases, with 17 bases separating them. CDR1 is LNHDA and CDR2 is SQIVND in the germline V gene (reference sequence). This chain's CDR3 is CASSTSLQGSNTEAFF. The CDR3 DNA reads TGTGCCAGTAGTACCTCATTACAGGGATCCAACACTGAAGCTTTCTTT.